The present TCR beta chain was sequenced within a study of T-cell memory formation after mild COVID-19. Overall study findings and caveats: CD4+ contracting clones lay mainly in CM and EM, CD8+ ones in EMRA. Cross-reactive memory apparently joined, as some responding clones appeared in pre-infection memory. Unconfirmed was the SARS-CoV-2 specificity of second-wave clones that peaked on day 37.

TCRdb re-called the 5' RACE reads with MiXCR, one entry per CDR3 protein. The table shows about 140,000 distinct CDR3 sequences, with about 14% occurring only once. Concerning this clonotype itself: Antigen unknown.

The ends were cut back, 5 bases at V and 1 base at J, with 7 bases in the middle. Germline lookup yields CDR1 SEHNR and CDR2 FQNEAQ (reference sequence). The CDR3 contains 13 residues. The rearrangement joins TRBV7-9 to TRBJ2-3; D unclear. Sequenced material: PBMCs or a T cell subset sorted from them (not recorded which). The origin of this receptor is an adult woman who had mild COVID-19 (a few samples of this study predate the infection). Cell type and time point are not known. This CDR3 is CASSRVGTDTQYF. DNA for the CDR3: TGTGCCAGCAGCAGAGTCGGCACAGATACGCAGTATTTT.